The 30 T cell receptor beta chains given below trace back to one sample, sequenced in a study of metastatic and nonmetastatic thyroid tumors. Ahead of thyroid surgery, no patient had received treatment of any kind. TCRdb recomputed clones from the PCR reads via MiXCR. The data show 30,000 to 45,000 clones, 28% seen once. Sequencing used blood. All receptors come from a male donor with papillary thyroid cancer or a benign thyroid nodule (not recorded which). Some clones in this sample may be carry-over from other donors' samples.

For this clone: A junction boundary mismatches the germline segment, possibly from a read error. This rearrangement joins TRBV5-5 to TRBJ2-7; D possibly corresponds to TRBD2 (6 bases). The CDR3 is 14 residues long. Per the germline V gene, CDR1 is SGHKS and CDR2 is YYEKEE (reference sequence). The CDR3 DNA follows: TGTGCCATCAGCCTGGCGGGGAGACACTACGAGCAGTACTTC. Translation gives CAISLAGRHYEQYF.

This clone was counted only a few times. Other DNA sequences in the sample encode the same CDR3. This chain links TRBV20-1 with TRBJ2-7, with D perhaps given as TRBD1 or TRBD2 (6 bases each). V gave up 0 bases and J gave up 5 bases, with 32 bases separating them. The CDR3 has 20 residues. Germline CDR1 is DFQATT and CDR2 is SNEGSKA (reference sequence). This CDR3 is CSARDEGGSTKGGFIHEQYF. The CDR3 DNA reads TGCAGTGCTAGAGATGAGGGTGGGTCAACCAAAGGGGGGTTTATCCACGAGCAGTACTTC.

This clone was picked up many times. The chain is built from TRBV20-1 and TRBJ2-1; TRBD2 matches 12 bases. The CDR3 consists of 14 residues. In germline, CDR1 is DFQATT, CDR2 SNEGSKA (reference sequence). V lost 5 bases and J lost 7; bases outside the gene matches: 6. In nucleotides, the CDR3 is TGCAGTGCTGCACTAGCGGGAGGACTGAATGAGCAGTTCTTC. It translates to CSAALAGGLNEQFF.

This clone was counted a few times. The V call is TRBV6-1, the J call TRBJ2-3, with D maybe TRBD1 (6 bases). Trimming took off 3 bases at V and 6 bases at J, with 13 bases between the two ends. This CDR3 spans 14 amino acids. Germline values: CDR1 MNHNS, CDR2 SASEGT. CDR3 DNA: TGTGCCAGCAGTGAGACGACAGGCGTGGATACGCAGTATTTT. The encoded protein is CASSETTGVDTQYF.

About this clone itself: An end of the junction does not agree with germline; a read error may underlie this. The chain joins TRBV9 to TRBJ2-7; a weak D match, TRBD2 (6 bases). Germline V CDR1 and CDR2: SGDLS, YYNGEE. The CDR3 extends over 15 amino acids. Here the CDR3 reads CASSVLEGGPYEQYF. The CDR3 DNA follows: TGTGCAAGCAGCGTACTAGAAGGAGGGCCCTACGAGCAGTACTTC.

V gene TRBV28 combines with J gene TRBJ2-3; D call uncertain. Germline V gene lookup returns CDR1 MDHEN and CDR2 SYDVKM. Trimming took 5 bases from V and 1 from J, leaving 1 base between them. The CDR3 covers 11 residues. The CDR3 sequence is CASSRTDTQYF. The CDR3 region has the DNA TGTGCCAGCAGTCGCACAGATACGCAGTATTTT.

As regards this clone: At one end, the junction sequence differs from germline, possibly due to a read error. This sample also contains other DNA sequences that code for the same CDR3. The rearrangement links TRBV30 to TRBJ2-3; weak D call: TRBD2 (6 bases). Germline CDR1 reads GTSNPN; CDR2 reads SVGIG (reference sequence). This CDR3 is 12 amino acids long. The CDR3, as DNA: TGTGCGATGGGACTTACGGCAGATACACAGTATTTT. It specifies CAMGLTADTQYF.

The rearrangement joins TRBV10-3 to TRBJ2-1; 13 bases line up with TRBD2. Losses at the gene ends were 3 bases for V and 6 bases for J; bases not matched to a gene: 2. CDR3 length: 15 amino acids. In germline, CDR1 is ENHRY, CDR2 SYGVKD. CDR3 loop: CAISERTSGSNEQFF. Written as DNA, the CDR3 is TGTGCCATCAGTGAAAGGACTAGCGGGAGCAATGAGCAGTTCTTC.

This clone was observed many times. The J gene is TRBJ1-6, the V gene TRBV30; 7 bases match TRBD1. The CDR3 has 13 amino acids. CDR1 and CDR2 (germline): GTSNPN, SVGIG (reference sequence). V was clipped by 2 bases and J by 7 bases; unmatched bases: 2. CDR3 sequence (DNA): TGTGCCTGGAGTCGGACAGGAAATTCACCCCTCCACTTT. Translated, it gives CAWSRTGNSPLHF.

The chain joins TRBV18 to TRBJ1-1, with 7 nucleotides matching TRBD1. The CDR3 covers 14 residues. After removal of 5 bases from V and 4 bases from J, the junction contained 7 bases not matched to a gene. Per the germline V gene, CDR1 is KGHSH and CDR2 is LQKENI. In DNA form, the CDR3 reads TGTGCCAGCTCAATGACAGGGCTGTTCACTGAAGCTTTCTTT. Translation: CASSMTGLFTEAFF.

V gene TRBV6-5 combines with J gene TRBJ2-7; 8 bases match TRBD1. Germline lookup yields CDR1 MNHEY and CDR2 SVGAGI. The CDR3 runs 15 residues. The J segment lost 4 bases and the V segment lost 5 bases, leaving 10 bases of the junction unmatched. In DNA, the CDR3 is TGTGCCAGCAGTAACCGACAGGGGAGAACTTACGAGCAGTACTTC. It codes for CASSNRQGRTYEQYF.

Within the sample, this clone is medium-sized (0.01 to 0.1%). The V and J genes are TRBV7-2 and TRBJ2-7; D is unclear. V shed 3 bases and J shed 1 base, with 4 bases lying between them. Germline CDR1 SGHTA, CDR2 FQGNSA. This CDR3 is 12 amino acids long. CDR3 bases: TGTGCCAGCAGCTTCCCTTCCTACGAGCAGTACTTC. Its translation is CASSFPSYEQYF.

This clone has just a few counts. The rearrangement uses TRBV25-1 and TRBJ2-7; 7 bases fit TRBD2. V gave up 5 bases and J gave up 2 bases; unmatched junction bases: 3. Germline CDR1 MGHDK, CDR2 SYGVNS. This CDR3 comprises 13 residues. CDR3: CASSREETYEQYF. The CDR3 region has the DNA TGTGCCAGCAGTCGGGAGGAGACCTACGAGCAGTACTTC.

This sequence joins TRBV18 and TRBJ2-1; D is unresolved. CDR3 size: 13 residues. The V gene lost 3 bases and the J gene lost 9 bases, with 12 bases spanning the gap. The germline CDR1 and CDR2 sequences are KGHSH and LQKENI. The chain's CDR3 is CASSPRDTAEQFF. DNA of the CDR3: TGTGCCAGCTCACCCCGTGATACGGCTGAGCAGTTCTTC.

This clone was counted a few times. V gene TRBV27 combines with J gene TRBJ2-7; TRBD2 matches 15 bases. The CDR3 spans 17 residues. CDR1 is MNHEY and CDR2 is SMNVEV in the germline V gene (reference sequence). Unmatched junction bases numbered 11, after V lost 5 bases and J lost 6 bases. The CDR3 DNA reads as TGTGCCAGCAGTCGAGGACTAGCGGGAGGGTTAACATCCGAGCAGTACTTC. Its protein is CASSRGLAGGLTSEQYF.

The chain carries TRBV3-1 and TRBJ2-7; 11 nucleotides match TRBD1. V lost 10 bases, J lost 6 bases, and 11 bases stayed unmatched. CDR3 length: 14 residues. CDR1 is LGHDT and CDR2 is YNNKEL in the germline V gene (reference sequence). In DNA, the CDR3 is TGTGCCACACAACCCGGGACAGGGGGATCCGAGCAGTACTTC. This encodes CATQPGTGGSEQYF.

The chain combines TRBV4-1 with TRBJ2-7; D gene ambiguous. The CDR3 is 14 residues long. The V end was cut by 1 base, the J end by 0 bases, with 7 bases between. CDR1 and CDR2 (germline): MGHRA, YSYEKL. CDR3 nucleotides: TGCGCCAGCAGCCAAGGTGCAGACTCCTACGAGCAGTACTTC. It codes for CASSQGADSYEQYF.

This clone was seen repeatedly, ten times or more. A clone one base away is much larger, so this may be a read error. The CDR3 loop is CASSLYASVGVTGELFF. CDR3 in DNA: TGTGCCAGCAGCTTATACGCGAGCGTCGGGGTAACCGGGGAGCTGTTTTTT. The chain links TRBV7-9 to TRBJ2-2; maybe TRBD2 (5 bases). The CDR3 length is 17 residues. The V and J ends lost 2 bases and 5 bases respectively, with 18 bases between them. Germline lookup yields CDR1 SEHNR and CDR2 FQNEAQ (reference sequence).

In this sample, this clone turned up many times. This sequence joins TRBV7-2 and TRBJ2-5; no definite D call. CDR1 SGHTA and CDR2 FQGNSA come from the germline V gene. This CDR3 has 15 residues. With 2 bases removed from V and 5 bases from J, the gap between germline ends came to 15 bases. The DNA of the CDR3 is TGTGCCAGCAGCTTATACAGATATTCAATGGAGACCCAGTACTTC. This codes for CASSLYRYSMETQYF.

In DNA form, the CDR3 reads TGTGCCAGCGGAACAGGGGGCACTTTTACCAGGGAGCTGTTTTTT. It codes for CASGTGGTFTRELFF. This chain uses TRBV6-1 with TRBJ2-2, with TRBD1 matching over 9 bases. V trimming: 8 bases; J trimming: 9 bases; junction bases outside the gene matches: 13. The CDR3 spans 15 residues. The germline CDR1 and CDR2 sequences are MNHNS and SASEGT.

This clone qualifies as medium-sized (0.01 to 0.1%). This sequence joins TRBV6-1 and TRBJ1-3; TRBD1 is a possible D gene (6 bases). Trimming took off 5 bases at V and 4 bases at J, with 15 bases between the two ends. The CDR3 length is 15 residues. Germline V gene lookup returns CDR1 MNHNS and CDR2 SASEGT. DNA of the CDR3: TGTGCCAGCAGTAGGAACAGGGCTCTCGGAAACACCATATATTTT. Translated, it gives CASSRNRALGNTIYF.

This clone was seen a few times. The chain uses TRBV6-1 and TRBJ1-3, with D maybe TRBD1 (5 bases). The CDR3 runs 14 residues. The germline gives CDR1 MNHNS, CDR2 SASEGT. V was clipped by 3 bases and J by 2 bases, with 8 bases between them. The CDR3 coding sequence is TGTGCCAGCAGTGAGCAGGGCACTGGAAACACCATATATTTT. It codes for CASSEQGTGNTIYF.

The chain couples TRBV10-3 to TRBJ1-1, with D unresolved. V lost 10 bases to trimming and J lost 0 bases, with 12 bases between them. CDR1 is ENHRY, CDR2 SYGVKD, per germline. This CDR3 contains 13 residues. CDR3 residues: CATHLYLNTEAFF. CDR3 DNA sequence: TGTGCCACCCACTTATACTTGAACACTGAAGCTTTCTTT.

For this clone: An end of the junction differs from the germline gene, which may be a read error. The chain combines TRBV6-5 with TRBJ2-3; 7 bases are shared with TRBD2. The CDR3 extends over 15 amino acids. Germline V gives CDR1 MNHEY, CDR2 SVGAGI. In nucleotides, the CDR3 is TGTGCCAGCATTTACTCAGCGGGATCGTCAGATACGCAGTATTTT. Amino acids: CASIYSAGSSDTQYF.

V usage is TRBV11-3 and J usage is TRBJ2-2; D remains unclear. Germline V gene data show CDR1 as SGHNT and CDR2 as YENEEA. The CDR3 loop spans 12 amino acids. The V end lost 4 bases, the J end lost 2 bases, and 2 bases lay between the germline ends. In nucleotides, the CDR3 is TGTGCCAGCAGCTCTAACACCGGGGAGCTGTTTTTT. Its translation is CASSSNTGELFF.

Judged by abundance, this clone is medium-sized (0.01 to 0.1%). The chain combines TRBV6-1 with TRBJ2-1; TRBD1 matches at 7 bases. In germline, CDR1 is MNHNS, CDR2 SASEGT. The CDR3 length is 14 residues. J gave up 8 bases and V 5 bases, and 9 bases lay outside the gene matches. In nucleotides, the CDR3 is TGTGCCAGCAGTTTGTACAGGGGATCGGATGAGCAGTTCTTC. It translates to CASSLYRGSDEQFF.

By share of the sample, this clone is medium-sized. The gene calls are TRBV6-1 and TRBJ2-7; D possibly uses TRBD1 or TRBD2 (5 bases each). The CDR3 extends over 11 amino acids. V lost 8 bases and J lost 7, with 12 bases in between. Germline CDR1 MNHNS, CDR2 SASEGT. CDR3 protein: CASRDGHEQYF. CDR3 DNA sequence: TGTGCCAGCCGGGACGGCCATGAGCAGTACTTC.

In its sample, this clone was seen a few times. The chain has TRBV2 and TRBJ2-1; a weak D match, TRBD2 (6 bases). Germline values: CDR1 SNHLY, CDR2 FYNNEI. V lost 6 bases and J 7 bases, leaving 13 bases between the germline ends. The CDR3 runs to 13 residues. CDR3 nucleotides: TGTGCCAGCAGCGTCGGCGGGACGAATGAGCAGTTCTTC. This codes for CASSVGGTNEQFF.

This chain connects TRBV20-1 to TRBJ2-5, with 11 bases fitting TRBD2. CDR1 DFQATT and CDR2 SNEGSKA come from the germline V gene (reference sequence). This CDR3 region has 17 residues. Germline trimming cut 6 bases from V and 2 bases from J; bases unmatched to any gene: 14. CDR3 loop: CSADTITSGGDQETQYF. The DNA of the CDR3 is TGCAGTGCCGACACCATTACTAGCGGGGGCGATCAAGAGACCCAGTACTTC.

This clone has at least ten counts. The CDR3 DNA reads TGTGCCAGCAGCGCGGGTCTCTACACTGAAGCTTTCTTT. Encoded protein: CASSAGLYTEAFF. The gene calls are TRBV7-9 and TRBJ1-1; D unclear. The CDR3 totals 13 residues. Trimming cost V 5 bases and J 3 bases, with 10 bases left between them. CDR1 SEHNR and CDR2 FQNEAQ come from the germline V gene (reference sequence).